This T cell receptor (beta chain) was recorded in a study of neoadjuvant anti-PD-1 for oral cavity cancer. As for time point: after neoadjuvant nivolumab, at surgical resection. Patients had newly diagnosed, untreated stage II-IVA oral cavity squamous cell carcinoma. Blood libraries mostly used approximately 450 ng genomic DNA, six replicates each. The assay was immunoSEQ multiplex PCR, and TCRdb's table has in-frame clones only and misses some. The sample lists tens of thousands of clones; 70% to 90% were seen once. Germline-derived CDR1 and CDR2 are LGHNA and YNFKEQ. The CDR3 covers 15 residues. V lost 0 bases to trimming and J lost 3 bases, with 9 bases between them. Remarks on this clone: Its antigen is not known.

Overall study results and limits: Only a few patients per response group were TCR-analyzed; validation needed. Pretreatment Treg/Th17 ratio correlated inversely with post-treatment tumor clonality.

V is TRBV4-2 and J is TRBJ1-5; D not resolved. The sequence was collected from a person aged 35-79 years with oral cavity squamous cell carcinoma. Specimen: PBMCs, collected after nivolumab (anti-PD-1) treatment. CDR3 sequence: CASSQDFQYNQPQHF. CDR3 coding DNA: TGTGCCAGCAGCCAAGACTTCCAGTACAATCAGCCCCAGCATTTT.